This is a list of T cell receptor beta chains from one sample in a study of early T cells in non-severe SARS-CoV-2 infection. TCRdb ran MiXCR on the 5' RACE reads and lists one entry per CDR3 protein. Of 50,000 to 60,000 distinct CDR3 sequences in the sample, about 11% are singletons; the top ten hold roughly 13%. The specimen was whole blood. The receptors stem from an adult who was a healthcare worker with PCR-confirmed SARS-CoV-2 infection or an uninfected control (not recorded which). The CDR3 runs from the conserved cysteine through the conserved F or W. Each record gives: V gene, J gene, clone size, D gene, CDR3 DNA, CDR3 protein. The D gene is left open where the match is weak. Only some rows state a clone size, as once, few, many or a class for expanded clones.

v_gene: TRBV5-4; j_gene: TRBJ2-5; abundance: few; d_gene: .; CDR3nt: TGTGCCAGCAGCTTGGACGCCCAAGAGACCCAGTACTTC; CDR3aa: CASSLDAQETQYF
v_gene: TRBV28; j_gene: TRBJ1-4; abundance: few; d_gene: TRBD1; CDR3nt: TGTGCCAGCAGTCCCGGACAGGAGCATTCAACTAATGAAAAACTGTTTTTT; CDR3aa: CASSPGQEHSTNEKLFF
v_gene: TRBV9; j_gene: TRBJ2-7; abundance: few; d_gene: .; CDR3nt: TGTGCCAGCAGCCCCTCAGGGGGGCGCGAGCAGTACTTC; CDR3aa: CASSPSGGREQYF
v_gene: TRBV7-3; j_gene: TRBJ2-3; abundance: many; d_gene: .; CDR3nt: TGTGCCAGCAGCTTAGGTAGTGGGCGGGATACGCAGTATTTT; CDR3aa: CASSLGSGRDTQYF
v_gene: TRBV5-1; j_gene: TRBJ2-3; abundance: few; d_gene: .; CDR3nt: TGCGCCAGCAGCTTGACGTCGACGAGCACAGATACGCAGTATTTT; CDR3aa: CASSLTSTSTDTQYF
v_gene: TRBV5-1; j_gene: TRBJ1-6; abundance: many; d_gene: .; CDR3nt: TGCGCCAGCAGCCTACAGGGTCGGGCCCCCCTCCACTTT; CDR3aa: CASSLQGRAPLHF
v_gene: TRBV2; j_gene: TRBJ2-3; abundance: .; d_gene: .; CDR3nt: TGTGGGACTTCGGTCAGCACAGATACGCAGTATTTT; CDR3aa: CGTSVSTDTQYF
v_gene: TRBV6-2/TRBV6-3; j_gene: TRBJ1-5; abundance: few; d_gene: .; CDR3nt: TGTGCCAGCAGTTTCCCCGGGACCAATCAGCCCCAGCATTTT; CDR3aa: CASSFPGTNQPQHF
v_gene: TRBV7-2; j_gene: TRBJ2-1; abundance: .; d_gene: .; CDR3nt: TGTGCCAGCAGCCCCGTAGCGGTCAGCTCCTACAATGAGCAGTTCTTC; CDR3aa: CASSPVAVSSYNEQFF
v_gene: TRBV7-2; j_gene: TRBJ2-1; abundance: few; d_gene: TRBD2; CDR3nt: TGTGCCAGCAGCTTAGCCAAGACCGGGACTAGGTCTCATGAGCAGTTCTTC; CDR3aa: CASSLAKTGTRSHEQFF
v_gene: TRBV7-2; j_gene: TRBJ2-1; abundance: .; d_gene: .; CDR3nt: TGTGCCAGCAGCTCCCCCGCCGGTTCGGGTGGTGAGCAGTTCTTC; CDR3aa: CASSSPAGSGGEQFF
v_gene: TRBV4-1; j_gene: TRBJ2-1; abundance: many; d_gene: .; CDR3nt: TGCGCCAGCAGCCAAGATCTAAGGGGCTCCTACAATGAGCAGTTCTTC; CDR3aa: CASSQDLRGSYNEQFF
v_gene: TRBV7-2; j_gene: TRBJ2-7; abundance: many; d_gene: TRBD1; CDR3nt: TGTGCCAGCAGCCCAAGGACAGGGAGCTCCTACGAGCAGTACTTC; CDR3aa: CASSPRTGSSYEQYF
v_gene: TRBV12-3/TRBV12-4; j_gene: TRBJ1-5; abundance: few; d_gene: .; CDR3nt: TGTGCCAGCAGCCCAAGGTTGGATCAGCCCCAGCATTTT; CDR3aa: CASSPRLDQPQHF
v_gene: TRBV5-1; j_gene: TRBJ1-1; abundance: many; d_gene: .; CDR3nt: TGCGCCAGCAGCTTTATTCCCCAGGGGAACACTGAAGCTTTCTTT; CDR3aa: CASSFIPQGNTEAFF
v_gene: TRBV7-6; j_gene: TRBJ2-2; abundance: many; d_gene: .; CDR3nt: TGTGCCAGCAGGGTCGGATTGTCCGGGGAGCTGTTTTTT; CDR3aa: CASRVGLSGELFF
v_gene: TRBV5-1; j_gene: TRBJ2-5; abundance: many; d_gene: .; CDR3nt: TGCGCCAGCAGCGACGCAGACCAAGAGACCCAGTACTTC; CDR3aa: CASSDADQETQYF
v_gene: TRBV20-1; j_gene: TRBJ2-3; abundance: .; d_gene: .; CDR3nt: TGCAGTGTGGGGCAGGGTACAGATACGCAGTATTTT; CDR3aa: CSVGQGTDTQYF
v_gene: TRBV6-2/TRBV6-3; j_gene: TRBJ2-7; abundance: many; d_gene: TRBD1; CDR3nt: TGTGCCAGCAGCCAGACCTCAGGGACAGGAGCCTACGAGCAGTACTTC; CDR3aa: CASSQTSGTGAYEQYF
v_gene: TRBV15; j_gene: TRBJ1-4; abundance: many; d_gene: .; CDR3nt: TGTGCCACCAGCAGACCCAGGGCAACTAATGAAAAACTGTTTTTT; CDR3aa: CATSRPRATNEKLFF
v_gene: TRBV20-1; j_gene: TRBJ2-1; abundance: .; d_gene: .; CDR3nt: TGCAGTGTTCGAAGGCCGAGAATGGGGGGCAATGAGCAGTTCTTC; CDR3aa: CSVRRPRMGGNEQFF
v_gene: TRBV11-2; j_gene: TRBJ2-5; abundance: .; d_gene: TRBD1; CDR3nt: TGTGCCAGCAGCCTGAGACAGGGGGCGCCCCCAGAGACCCAGTACTTC; CDR3aa: CASSLRQGAPPETQYF
v_gene: TRBV2; j_gene: TRBJ1-2; abundance: many; d_gene: TRBD1; CDR3nt: TGTGCCAGCAGTGTTACAGGGCAGGGGGCGTCCGATGGCTACACCTTC; CDR3aa: CASSVTGQGASDGYTF
v_gene: TRBV19; j_gene: TRBJ2-3; abundance: few; d_gene: TRBD2; CDR3nt: TGTGCCAGCAACAGAGCGGGGAGCACAGATACGCAGTATTTT; CDR3aa: CASNRAGSTDTQYF
v_gene: TRBV5-1; j_gene: TRBJ2-7; abundance: .; d_gene: .; CDR3nt: TGCGCCAGCAGCTACCGGGTCAACTACGAGCAGTACTTC; CDR3aa: CASSYRVNYEQYF
v_gene: TRBV20-1; j_gene: TRBJ2-1; abundance: many; d_gene: .; CDR3nt: TGCAGTGCAGGGACCCGGCGCTACAATGAGCAGTTCTTC; CDR3aa: CSAGTRRYNEQFF
v_gene: TRBV28; j_gene: TRBJ2-1; abundance: many; d_gene: TRBD2; CDR3nt: TGTGCCAGCAGTCCCCCGGGACTAGCGGGAGGGCCCCACCTATACAATGAGCAGTTCTTC; CDR3aa: CASSPPGLAGGPHLYNEQFF
v_gene: TRBV28; j_gene: TRBJ2-3; abundance: few; d_gene: .; CDR3nt: TGTGCCAGCAGTTTAATGGCGGGCACAGATACGCAGTATTTT; CDR3aa: CASSLMAGTDTQYF
v_gene: TRBV27; j_gene: TRBJ2-2; abundance: .; d_gene: TRBD1; CDR3nt: TGTGCCAGCCTTCGGACAGGGGGCACCGGGGGGCTGTTTTTT; CDR3aa: CASLRTGGTGGLFF
v_gene: TRBV7-9; j_gene: TRBJ2-2; abundance: many; d_gene: .; CDR3nt: TGTGCCAGCAGTTTACAAACTGGGGTAACCGGGGAGCTGTTTTTT; CDR3aa: CASSLQTGVTGELFF
v_gene: TRBV7-2; j_gene: TRBJ1-6; abundance: .; d_gene: .; CDR3nt: TGTGCCAGCAGCTTATACGGCAGGGTTGATTCACCCCTCCACTTT; CDR3aa: CASSLYGRVDSPLHF
v_gene: TRBV4-2; j_gene: TRBJ2-1; abundance: many; d_gene: .; CDR3nt: TGTGCCAGCAGCCAACTTGATATGAATGAGCAGTTCTTC; CDR3aa: CASSQLDMNEQFF
v_gene: TRBV7-9; j_gene: TRBJ1-6; abundance: many; d_gene: .; CDR3nt: TGTGCCAGCAGCTTGGAAATCTTGGAACCCCTCCACTTT; CDR3aa: CASSLEILEPLHF
v_gene: TRBV4-2; j_gene: TRBJ2-1; abundance: many; d_gene: .; CDR3nt: TGTGCCAGCAGCCAAGAGGGGTTACATGAGCAGTTCTTC; CDR3aa: CASSQEGLHEQFF
v_gene: TRBV18; j_gene: TRBJ1-1; abundance: .; d_gene: .; CDR3nt: TGTGCCAGCTCACCATCGTCGAGGGAAACTTTCTTT; CDR3aa: CASSPSSRETFF
v_gene: TRBV29-1; j_gene: TRBJ2-7; abundance: many; d_gene: .; CDR3nt: TGCAGCGTTATTCAGCTATACGAGCAGTACTTC; CDR3aa: CSVIQLYEQYF
v_gene: TRBV7-9; j_gene: TRBJ2-3; abundance: many; d_gene: .; CDR3nt: TGTGCCAGCAGCTTGCCCGTGAGGGATACGCAGTATTTT; CDR3aa: CASSLPVRDTQYF
v_gene: TRBV12-3/TRBV12-4; j_gene: TRBJ2-1; abundance: .; d_gene: .; CDR3nt: TGTGCCAGCAGTCTAGACAGGTTCAATGAGCAGTTCTTC; CDR3aa: CASSLDRFNEQFF
v_gene: TRBV12-3/TRBV12-4; j_gene: TRBJ1-2; abundance: many; d_gene: .; CDR3nt: TGTGCCAGCAGTTTAGGGGGGAGAGACTATGGCTACACCTTC; CDR3aa: CASSLGGRDYGYTF
v_gene: TRBV18; j_gene: TRBJ2-1; abundance: many; d_gene: .; CDR3nt: TGTGCCAGCGACCCAGGCGGACAGAGAGACAATGAGCAGTTCTTC; CDR3aa: CASDPGGQRDNEQFF
v_gene: TRBV11-2; j_gene: TRBJ2-7; abundance: .; d_gene: .; CDR3nt: TGTGCCAGCAGTTCACACTTTATGGCCTCCTACGAGCAGTACTTC; CDR3aa: CASSSHFMASYEQYF
v_gene: TRBV11-2; j_gene: TRBJ2-1; abundance: few; d_gene: TRBD2; CDR3nt: TGTGCCAGCAGCTTAGACCCTAGCGGGAGAAATGAGCAGTTCTTC; CDR3aa: CASSLDPSGRNEQFF
v_gene: TRBV7-3; j_gene: TRBJ2-1; abundance: many; d_gene: TRBD2; CDR3nt: TGTGCCAGCAGCTTACTTCATCCGCTAGCGGTAAATGAGCAGTTCTTC; CDR3aa: CASSLLHPLAVNEQFF
v_gene: TRBV30; j_gene: TRBJ2-5; abundance: many; d_gene: .; CDR3nt: TGTGCCTGGAGTGCCGGACAGCAAGAGACCCAGTACTTC; CDR3aa: CAWSAGQQETQYF
v_gene: TRBV24-1; j_gene: TRBJ2-3; abundance: .; d_gene: TRBD2; CDR3nt: TGTGCCACCAGTGATCCCCGGGGGGGGATCACAGATACGCAGTATTTT; CDR3aa: CATSDPRGGITDTQYF
v_gene: TRBV6-6; j_gene: TRBJ2-6; abundance: many; d_gene: TRBD1; CDR3nt: TGTGCCAGCACTAGGACAGGGGGGCTCTCTGGGGCCAACGTCCTGACTTTC; CDR3aa: CASTRTGGLSGANVLTF